This passage covers 17 T cell receptor beta chains from one sample sequenced in a study of cytomegalovirus exposure and HLA in healthy donors. The primer mix had 60 Vbeta and 13 Jbeta primers. The assay was immunoSEQ multiplex PCR, and TCRdb's table has in-frame clones only and misses some. This table has tens of thousands of clones, roughly 80% appearing once. Sequences were obtained from PBMCs. Receptors originate from a woman in her thirties or forties in good health and CMV-seropositive.

V gene TRBV4-2 combines with J gene TRBJ1-1; D gene ambiguous. Trimming shortened V by 0 bases and J by 0 bases, and 5 bases separated the two germline ends. This CDR3 comprises 14 residues. Germline CDR1 reads LGHNA; CDR2 reads YNFKEQ. DNA for the CDR3: TGTGCCAGCAGCCAAGACTTAGTGAACACTGAAGCTTTCTTT. This codes for CASSQDLVNTEAFF.

The chain links TRBV2 to TRBJ1-3, with D tentatively TRBD1 (5 bases). The CDR3 has 13 residues. Trimming took 10 bases from V and 3 from J, leaving 13 bases between them. In germline, CDR1 is SNHLY, CDR2 FYNNEI. The CDR3 DNA reads as TGTGCCACCGCTGGGACTAATGGAAACACCATATATTTT. It is translated as CATAGTNGNTIYF.

The chain couples TRBV28 to TRBJ1-1; a weak D match, TRBD1 (6 bases). The CDR3 totals 17 residues. The V gene lost 2 bases and the J gene lost 0 bases, with 16 bases spanning the gap. Germline CDR1 is MDHEN and CDR2 is SYDVKM. DNA of the CDR3: TGTGCCAGCAGTTTAGTGGGGAGGGGGGCTATGAACACTGAAGCTTTCTTT. It codes for CASSLVGRGAMNTEAFF.

The rearrangement links TRBV10-3 to TRBJ1-6; unclear D gene. CDR3 length: 15 amino acids. In germline, CDR1 is ENHRY, CDR2 SYGVKD. Trimming cost V 2 bases and J 8 bases, with 13 bases left between them. This chain's CDR3 is CAISEEELSHSPLHF. CDR3 nucleotides: TGTGCCATCAGTGAGGAGGAACTCTCCCATTCACCCCTCCACTTT.

The chain is built from TRBV7-6 and TRBJ2-1; D might be TRBD1 (6 bases). CDR3 size: 15 residues. CDR1 SGHVS and CDR2 FNYEAQ come from the germline V gene. V was clipped by 5 bases and J by 4 bases, with 15 bases between them. The CDR3 DNA reads TGTGCCAGCAGCACGCTCGGACAGTCTTACAATGAGCAGTTCTTC. It yields the protein CASSTLGQSYNEQFF.

The chain employs TRBV5-1 and TRBJ2-2; D is possibly TRBD2 (6 bases). Looked up from germline, CDR1 is SGHRS and CDR2 is YFSETQ. Trimming shortened V by 8 bases and J by 3 bases, and 14 bases separated the two germline ends. This CDR3 contains 14 residues. CDR3 coding DNA: TGCGCCAGGGGGGAGTGGGGGGACACCGGGGAGCTGTTTTTT. Translating it yields CARGEWGDTGELFF.

This sequence joins TRBV7-9 and TRBJ1-4; 7 bases agree with TRBD1. The V gene's germline CDR1 is SEHNR and CDR2 FQNEAQ (reference sequence). J was trimmed by 4 bases and V by 5 bases; bases with no gene match: 7. The CDR3 sequence is 15 residues long. CDR3 DNA: TGTGCCAGCAGCACCCCGACAGGGTTTAATGAAAAACTGTTTTTT. It specifies CASSTPTGFNEKLFF.

V and J are TRBV27 and TRBJ2-7, with 9 bases matching TRBD1. The trim removed 6 bases at V and 1 base at J, leaving 4 bases unmatched. This CDR3 spans 14 amino acids. CDR1 is MNHEY and CDR2 is SMNVEV in the germline V gene (reference sequence). The CDR3 here is CASRGQGGSYEQYF. The CDR3 nucleotides read TGTGCCAGCAGGGGACAGGGTGGATCCTACGAGCAGTACTTC.

This chain uses TRBV6-5 with TRBJ2-1; 7 bases are a match to TRBD2. Germline assignment: CDR1 MNHEY and CDR2 SVGAGI. Trimming took 4 bases from V and 0 from J; bases not matched to a gene: 3. This CDR3 region has 15 residues. As DNA, the CDR3 is TGTGCCAGCAGTTCCACGGGGGGCTCCTACAATGAGCAGTTCTTC. It codes for CASSSTGGSYNEQFF.

The chain joins TRBV6-1 to TRBJ1-5, with 10 bases lining up with TRBD1. The CDR3 totals 15 residues. Germline-derived CDR1 and CDR2 are MNHNS and SASEGT. With 3 bases clipped from V and 5 bases from J, the junction kept 4 bases outside the gene matches. CDR3 DNA sequence: TGTGCCAGCAGTGATTTCGGGACAGGGGATCAGCCCCAGCATTTT. This translates into CASSDFGTGDQPQHF.

This chain uses TRBV25-1 with TRBJ1-5; D not resolved. Germline loops: CDR1 MGHDK, CDR2 SYGVNS. The V gene lost 4 bases and the J gene lost 1 base, with 11 bases spanning the gap. The CDR3 consists of 15 residues. The CDR3 bases are TGTGCCAGCAGTGGCCTGAGGGTGAGCAATCAGCCCCAGCATTTT. This sequence encodes CASSGLRVSNQPQHF. Together with reference TRBV25-1 and TRBJ1-5, the CDR3 gives the full variable domain: EADIYQTPRYLVIGTGKKITLECSQTMGHDKMYWYQQDPGMELHLIHYSYGVNSTEKGDLSSESTVSRIRTEHFPLTLESARPSHTSQYLCASSGLRVSNQPQHFGDGTRLSIL.

Comments on this clone: Other nucleotide sequences from this sample produce the same CDR3. V and J are TRBV2 and TRBJ1-1, with D tentatively TRBD1 (6 bases). Germline CDR1 is SNHLY and CDR2 is FYNNEI. The CDR3 extends over 14 amino acids. V gave up 5 bases and J gave up 2 bases, with 12 bases separating them. CDR3 DNA sequence: TGTGCCAGCAGTCCGCGGACAGCAAACACTGAAGCTTTCTTT. This sequence encodes CASSPRTANTEAFF.

V usage is TRBV27 and J usage is TRBJ1-1; D uncertain. Trimming took off 3 bases at V and 4 bases at J, with 6 bases between the two ends. The CDR3 consists of 12 residues. Germline CDR1 and CDR2: MNHEY and SMNVEV (reference sequence). Here the CDR3 DNA reads TGTGCCAGCAGTTTTCGGGGCACTGAAGCTTTCTTT. Its protein product is CASSFRGTEAFF.

Only a few counts were recorded for this clone. The chain employs TRBV2 and TRBJ2-1; D gene uncertain. V was clipped by 3 bases and J by 4 bases, with 4 bases between them. Germline V gives CDR1 SNHLY, CDR2 FYNNEI. The CDR3 runs 12 residues. The CDR3 region has the DNA TGTGCCAGCAGTGACCCGTACAATGAGCAGTTCTTC. Protein sequence: CASSDPYNEQFF.

The rearrangement uses TRBV6-1 and TRBJ2-3; D not resolved. V lost 1 base and J 1 base, leaving 9 bases between the germline ends. There are 15 residues in the CDR3. Germline loops: CDR1 MNHNS, CDR2 SASEGT. CDR3 nucleotide sequence: TGTGCCAGCAGTGAAGGTGTACATCGCACAGATACGCAGTATTTT. This sequence encodes CASSEGVHRTDTQYF.

V usage is TRBV30 and J usage is TRBJ1-2; D call uncertain. Germline-derived CDR1 and CDR2 are GTSNPN and SVGIG (reference sequence). CDR3 length: 12 residues. V dropped 0 bases and J dropped 7 bases, with 9 bases sitting between them. DNA for the CDR3: TGTGCCTGGAGTGTAGGTGGAGGTGGCTACACCTTC. Translation gives CAWSVGGGGYTF.

The rearrangement joins TRBV5-1 to TRBJ1-2, with unresolved D. This CDR3 comprises 13 residues. Deletions cut 3 bases from V and 8 bases from J, with 14 bases between. Per the germline V gene, CDR1 is SGHRS and CDR2 is YFSETQ. The CDR3 reads CASSWPGMGGYTF. In DNA form, the CDR3 reads TGCGCCAGCAGCTGGCCCGGGATGGGAGGCTACACCTTC.